The sequence of this TCR beta chain was determined in a study of metastatic and nonmetastatic thyroid tumors (dated by TCRdb to 2020 to 2022). The study in broad terms: Repertoires from peripheral blood and from tumor or nodule tissue samples of malignant and benign thyroid patients were compared.

By its share of the sample, this clone is medium-sized (0.01 to 0.1%). Its antigen specificity is not known. Within one base of it there is no much larger clone, and no base qualities were kept. None of the patients had been given any treatment before thyroid surgery. Patient clinical samples collected from about 2012 to 2018 were retrospectively analysed using T-cell receptor beta sequencing. Receptor amplification or capture employed PCR. The sequencer listed for this sample is Illumina HiSeq 4000. The TCR beta-chain CDR3 region of each patient was profiled by high-throughput sequencing. As for how the authors treated the data: A classifier to discriminate distant-metastatic papillary thyroid cancer patients was built from CDR3 differences across clinicopathological groups. Repertoire diversity was assessed with the Shannon index, and tumor-blood repertoire similarity with the Morisita-Horn index. Through fastp at Q25 and MiXCR, TCRdb rebuilt clones from the public reads, retaining in-frame beta chains. The authors' filters were not applied to this entry. In all, the sample holds 8,000 to 10,000 clones, and roughly a quarter of those were seen once. The top ten clones comprise around a sixth of the sample.

The paper's findings and limits, for the study overall: In both blood and tumor samples, malignant tumors were reported to have significantly higher TCR beta diversity than benign nodules.

From its cysteine to its phenylalanine, the CDR3 spans 15 amino acids. This entry keeps only the CDR3 DNA: 45 bases, framed from base 1. Sequences SGHNT (CDR1) and YENEEA (CDR2) are obtained from the germline V gene. V is pruned by 1 base and J by 3 bases, leaving 4 bases of the junction without a gene match. The rearrangement combines TRBV11-3 with TRBJ2-7; 9 middle bases align to TRBD2. Sequenced sample: tumor tissue. The source of this sequence is a female donor with papillary thyroid cancer or a benign thyroid nodule (not recorded which). Some clones in this sample may be carry-over from other donors' samples. The nucleotides read TGTGCCAGCAGCTTAGGTCTAGCGGGGATCTACGAGCAGTACTTC. Translated, this gives CASSLGLAGIYEQYF.